This entry features one TCR beta chain sequence. This CDR3 has 14 amino acids. Trimming pared 7 bases from V and 5 bases from J, leaving 17 bases between. CDR1 and CDR2 from the germline V gene are SNHLY and FYNNEI. This entry is derived from a study of Tregs in tolerant kidney transplant recipients. As for the study in general: Mixed chimerism was transient after nonmyeloablative marrow transplants from related graft donors.

Libraries were prepared by immunoSEQ multiplex PCR; TCRdb keeps only in-frame clonotypes and omits some of them. This table holds some 74,000 clones, around 93% found once. The sequencing used Tregs from blood, collected before the transplant. J is TRBJ1-1 and V is TRBV2, with D possibly TRBD1 on 6 matching bases. The TCR was taken from a human donor who received a combined kidney and bone marrow transplant. The CDR3 loop is CASTSRGGRTEAFF. CDR3 sequence (DNA): TGTGCCAGCACCTCCCGCGGGGGCAGGACTGAAGCTTTCTTT.